The clone carrying this TCR beta chain was seen at least ten times. This sample was taken from a study of T cells after yellow fever vaccination. TCRdb re-derived calls from the 5' RACE reads in MiXCR, one entry per CDR3 protein. This sample yields 230,000 or so distinct CDR3 sequences, of which 6.7% are seen a single time; 1.1% belongs to the top ten. The germline gives CDR1 SGDLS, CDR2 YYNGEE. CDR3 length equals 13 residues. J lost 8 bases, V lost 4 bases, and 5 bases had no gene match. V is TRBV9 and J is TRBJ2-4, with TRBD2 matching 8 bases. The material was CD4+ T cells sorted from PBMCs, obtained on the day of the yellow fever booster vaccination. The clonotype was recovered from a man younger than 45 who received the YFV17D yellow fever vaccine. The CDR3 region is CASSTSRGDIQYF. CDR3 in DNA: TGTGCCAGCAGCACTTCGCGGGGGGACATTCAGTACTTC.